The source of this T cell receptor (beta chain) is a study of cytomegalovirus exposure and HLA in healthy donors. General study findings and limits: In a later analysis, the majority of CMV-associated beta chains seemingly showed HLA restriction. The productive fraction for most TCR beta V segments was about 90% or about 30% in an earlier analysis. The study listed around 150 cytomegalovirus-associated TCR beta chains.

The CDR3 runs 15 residues. The germline CDR1 and CDR2 sequences are SEHNR and FQNEAQ (reference sequence). The PCR used 60 Vbeta and 13 Jbeta primers. The table came from immunoSEQ multiplex PCR; TCRdb's copy has only in-frame clones and leaves some out. The sample includes 100,000 or so clones, about 80% of them seen just once. This clone was detected a few times. Its antigen remains unknown. A junction boundary mismatches the germline segment, possibly from a read error. Material: PBMCs. The sequence was obtained from a man aged 35 to 55 in good health and CMV-seronegative. The V and J genes are TRBV7-9 and TRBJ2-3; 8 nucleotides line up with TRBD2. CDR3 in amino acids: CSSSSTGLGTDTQYF. As DNA, the CDR3 is TGTTCCAGCAGCTCCACGGGACTAGGCACAGATACGCAGTATTTT.